This T cell receptor (beta chain) was profiled in a study of cytomegalovirus exposure and HLA in healthy donors. The PCR was carried out with 60 Vbeta primers and 13 Jbeta primers. Clones were sequenced by immunoSEQ multiplex PCR, and TCRdb holds only the in-frame ones, with some missing. The data show 100,000 to 150,000 clones, roughly 70% seen once. The table lists this clone with a few counts. Trimming pared 3 bases from V and 7 bases from J, leaving 10 bases between. The CDR3 runs 13 residues. Germline values: CDR1 WSHSY, CDR2 SAAADI. The rearrangement links TRBV10-2 to TRBJ2-1, with a possible D match to TRBD1 (5 bases). The source is a man aged 35-49 years in good health and CMV-seropositive. The material sequenced was PBMCs. DNA of the CDR3: TGCGCCAGCAGTGATCAGGGCGTGAATGAGCAGTTCTTC. This translates into CASSDQGVNEQFF.